The 32 T cell receptor beta chains reported below all come from one sample, sequenced in a study of cytomegalovirus exposure and HLA in healthy donors. Here immunoSEQ multiplex PCR was the method, and the copy in TCRdb shows in-frame clones only, minus some. The table shows 250,000 to 400,000 clones, with approximately 90% occurring only once. Sequencing was performed on PBMCs. The origin of the receptors is a woman aged 25 to 45 in good health and CMV-seropositive.

The V call is TRBV4-2, the J call TRBJ1-1; D not certain. The CDR3 loop spans 13 amino acids. Germline lookup yields CDR1 LGHNA and CDR2 YNFKEQ. V lost 3 bases, J lost 1 base, and 6 bases lay in between. CDR3 sequence reads: CASSQVRNTEAFF. CDR3 DNA: TGTGCCAGCAGCCAGGTGAGGAACACTGAAGCTTTCTTT.

This chain connects TRBV25-1 to TRBJ2-5; a possible D gene is TRBD1 (5 bases). CDR1 is MGHDK, CDR2 SYGVNS, per germline. V was pared by 4 bases and J by 4 bases, with 7 bases between. The CDR3 consists of 12 residues. The CDR3 here is CASSAGIETQYF. In DNA form, the CDR3 reads TGTGCCAGCAGTGCAGGGATAGAGACCCAGTACTTC.

The chain combines TRBV27 with TRBJ1-5, with TRBD1 identical over 7 bases. The CDR3 covers 15 residues. Per the germline V gene, CDR1 is MNHEY and CDR2 is SMNVEV (reference sequence). Unmatched junction bases numbered 9, after V lost 5 bases and J lost 5 bases. This CDR3 reads CASSPLDRLDQPQHF. For the CDR3, the DNA is TGTGCCAGCAGTCCCTTGGACAGGCTGGATCAGCCCCAGCATTTT.

The chain is built from TRBV27 and TRBJ2-1; 9 nucleotides line up with TRBD2. The CDR3 consists of 15 residues. The junction had 6 bases not matched to a gene; V was cut back by 3 bases and J by 6 bases. The germline V gene has CDR1 MNHEY and CDR2 SMNVEV (reference sequence). The CDR3 here is CASSFLAGAVNEQFF. The CDR3, as DNA: TGTGCCAGCAGTTTCTTAGCGGGAGCTGTCAATGAGCAGTTCTTC.

This chain joins TRBV7-9 and TRBJ2-5; 8 bases match TRBD2. This CDR3 contains 15 residues. The trim removed 6 bases at V and 1 base at J, leaving 7 bases unmatched. Germline V lookup: CDR1 SEHNR, CDR2 FQNEAQ (reference sequence). The CDR3 DNA reads as TGTGCCAGCAGACACAGCGGGAGTGGCCAAGAGACCCAGTACTTC. Amino acids: CASRHSGSGQETQYF. Based on the CDR3 plus reference TRBV7-9 and TRBJ2-5, the full variable domain is DTGVSQNPRHKITKRGQNVTFRCDPISEHNRLYWYRQTLGQGPEFLTYFQNEAQLEKSRLLSDRFSAERPKGSFSTLEIQRTEQGDSAMYLCASRHSGSGQETQYFGPGTRLLVL.

This chain joins TRBV2 and TRBJ2-5; 9 bases line up with TRBD1. Trimming at V came to 5 bases and at J to 1 base, leaving 5 bases not matched to a gene. This CDR3 is built from 15 residues. The germline CDR1 and CDR2 sequences are SNHLY and FYNNEI. The CDR3 DNA reads as TGTGCCAGCAGTTTCCAACAGGGGGCCCAAGAGACCCAGTACTTC. Its protein product is CASSFQQGAQETQYF.

The chain recombines TRBV27 with TRBJ2-7; the D gene could be TRBD1 or TRBD2 (6 bases each). Germline CDR1 is MNHEY and CDR2 is SMNVEV (reference sequence). V dropped 6 bases and J dropped 2 bases, with 17 bases sitting between them. The CDR3 has 15 residues. CDR3 sequence: CASSPAGGGPYEQYF. The CDR3 DNA follows: TGTGCCAGCAGCCCGGCCGGGGGCGGGCCCTACGAGCAGTACTTC.

This clone appeared a few times. DNA for the CDR3: TGCGCCAGTATGACAGGGGAGAACACCGGGGAGCTGTTTTTT. Protein: CASMTGENTGELFF. The V gene is TRBV5-1, the J gene TRBJ2-2; 8 bases are shared with TRBD1. V dropped 8 bases and J dropped 1; count of bases not matched to a gene: 4. The CDR3 contains 14 residues. Germline V gives CDR1 SGHRS, CDR2 YFSETQ.

The chain joins TRBV10-3 to TRBJ2-3; 10 bases fit TRBD2. CDR3 length: 16 residues. CDR1 and CDR2 (germline): ENHRY, SYGVKD. Trimming cost V 4 bases and J 1 base; bases outside gene matches: 5. CDR3 region: CAISGLAGAGTDTQYF. In DNA, the CDR3 is TGTGCCATCAGTGGGCTAGCGGGGGCCGGCACAGATACGCAGTATTTT.

The J gene is TRBJ1-1, the V gene TRBV6-6; the match to TRBD1 covers 8 bases. The ends lost 6 bases at V and 6 bases at J; junction bases unmatched: 9. This CDR3 has 14 amino acids. Germline CDR1 MNHNY, CDR2 SVGAGI (reference sequence). The CDR3 DNA reads TGTGCCAGCAGGCCGCGACAGGGGACCTCTGAAGCTTTCTTT. As protein: CASRPRQGTSEAFF.

The rearrangement links TRBV28 to TRBJ1-1; tentatively, D is TRBD1 (5 bases). Per the germline V gene, CDR1 is MDHEN and CDR2 is SYDVKM. The CDR3 is 16 residues long. V shed 1 base and J shed 0 bases, with 12 bases lying between them. DNA for the CDR3: TGTGCCAGCAGTTTATTTGGGACGGTTATGAACACTGAAGCTTTCTTT. Protein product: CASSLFGTVMNTEAFF.

The V gene is TRBV29-1, the J gene TRBJ2-7; weak D call: TRBD2 (5 bases). This CDR3 is 13 amino acids long. The germline gives CDR1 SQVTM, CDR2 ANQGSEA. Between the trimmed V and J ends, which lost 8 bases and 5 bases, there was a span of 19 bases. The chain's CDR3 is CSFVGGRSNEQYF. CDR3 nucleotide sequence: TGCAGCTTTGTGGGCGGGCGGTCGAACGAGCAGTACTTC.

The chain uses TRBV4-2 and TRBJ2-2, with TRBD1 as a possible D gene (7 bases). V lost 8 bases and J 0 bases, leaving 25 bases between the germline ends. This CDR3 has 19 amino acids. CDR1 and CDR2 (germline): LGHNA, YNFKEQ. CDR3: CASSSRDSRLVSNTGELFF. The CDR3 DNA reads as TGTGCCAGCTCCTCCCGGGACAGTAGACTAGTATCGAACACCGGGGAGCTGTTTTTT.

The CDR3 here is CASSWYHNNQPQHF. CDR3 DNA sequence: TGTGCCAGCAGTTGGTACCATAACAATCAGCCCCAGCATTTT. The chain carries TRBV6-7 and TRBJ1-5; unclear D gene. TRBV6-7 is treated as an ORF (open reading frame) with a function not yet certain. The V end was cut by 4 bases, the J end by 3 bases, with 10 bases between. The CDR3 consists of 14 residues.

This clone came up a few times. This chain uses TRBV4-2 with TRBJ2-5; 9 positions agree with TRBD1. Trimming removed 2 bases from V and 4 bases from J; junction bases left unmatched: 11. Germline CDR1 and CDR2: LGHNA and YNFKEQ. This CDR3 is built from 17 residues. The CDR3 nucleotides read TGTGCCAGCAGCCAACTTTTGACAGGGGGGGAACCAGAGACCCAGTACTTC. It codes for CASSQLLTGGEPETQYF.

The V call is TRBV19, the J call TRBJ2-1; D is possibly TRBD1 (5 bases). Looked up from germline, CDR1 is LNHDA and CDR2 is SQIVND (reference sequence). The CDR3 runs to 16 residues. The V end was cut by 6 bases, the J end by 2 bases, with 17 bases between. The CDR3 reads CASRGHGGPTYNEQFF. CDR3 coding DNA: TGTGCCAGTAGGGGGCACGGTGGACCCACCTACAATGAGCAGTTCTTC.

The rearrangement joins TRBV6-5 to TRBJ1-2; 10 positions agree with TRBD1. The CDR3 runs 15 residues. V was clipped by 6 bases and J by 8 bases; unmatched bases: 12. Germline CDR1 is MNHEY and CDR2 is SVGAGI. The CDR3 region is CASRSRTSTGGGYTF. CDR3 bases: TGTGCCAGCAGGTCCCGGACGTCGACAGGGGGCGGCTACACCTTC.

This clone was found once. The rearrangement joins TRBV5-6 to TRBJ2-5, with D hard to call. Germline V gives CDR1 SGHDT, CDR2 YYEEEE. Trimming removed 2 bases from V and 1 base from J, with 9 bases in between. The CDR3 has 14 residues. The CDR3: CASSFGVAQETQYF. CDR3 DNA sequence: TGTGCCAGCAGCTTTGGGGTAGCCCAAGAGACCCAGTACTTC.

The chain combines TRBV27 with TRBJ1-4; D may be TRBD1 (5 bases). The germline V gene has CDR1 MNHEY and CDR2 SMNVEV (reference sequence). The CDR3 is 15 residues long. V was pared by 4 bases and J by 7 bases, with 16 bases between. The CDR3 sequence is CASSSVGTGSEKLFF. The CDR3 nucleotides read TGTGCCAGCAGTTCAGTCGGGACCGGGAGTGAAAAACTGTTTTTT.

The V and J genes are TRBV30 and TRBJ1-2, with unresolved D. CDR3 size: 14 residues. Germline loops: CDR1 GTSNPN, CDR2 SVGIG (reference sequence). V was cut by 8 bases and J by 5 bases, with 21 bases left in between. As DNA, the CDR3 is TGTGCCCTTAACCCCGCCGGCTCCCCTTATGGCTACACCTTC. Translated: CALNPAGSPYGYTF.

The CDR3 loop is CASSLGPEAEQYF. The CDR3 DNA reads as TGCGCCAGCAGCTTGGGACCAGAGGCCGAGCAGTACTTC. The V and J genes are TRBV5-1 and TRBJ2-7; D is unresolved. Germline assignment: CDR1 SGHRS and CDR2 YFSETQ. CDR3 size: 13 residues. The V gene lost 0 bases and the J gene lost 6 bases, with 10 bases spanning the gap.

As to this clone: Other DNA sequences from this sample encode an identical CDR3 as well. The V gene is TRBV27, the J gene TRBJ1-4; 8 nucleotides match TRBD1. CDR3 size: 14 residues. The V gene's germline CDR1 is MNHEY and CDR2 SMNVEV (reference sequence). Trimming removed 5 bases from V and 5 bases from J; junction bases left unmatched: 4. The CDR3 region is CASSGTGLNEKLFF. As DNA, the CDR3 is TGTGCCAGCAGTGGGACAGGACTGAATGAAAAACTGTTTTTT.

Concerning this clone: This sample includes further DNA sequences coding for the same CDR3. The chain combines TRBV5-1 with TRBJ2-5, with D hard to call. Germline values: CDR1 SGHRS, CDR2 YFSETQ. The CDR3 covers 11 residues. Deletions cut 5 bases from V and 2 bases from J, with 4 bases between. CDR3 nucleotides: TGCGCCAGCAGTCTGCAAGAGACCCAGTACTTC. Its protein is CASSLQETQYF.

The chain has TRBV27 and TRBJ2-3; no firm D call. The germline CDR1 and CDR2 sequences are MNHEY and SMNVEV (reference sequence). Trimming took off 6 bases at V and 4 bases at J, with 14 bases between the two ends. CDR3 length equals 14 residues. CDR3: CASRKISHPDTQYF. In nucleotides, the CDR3 is TGTGCCAGCAGGAAGATTAGTCACCCAGATACGCAGTATTTT.

In its sample, this clone was seen once. V and J are TRBV5-1 and TRBJ1-2, with D possibly matching TRBD1 (5 bases). This CDR3 comprises 14 residues. V was pared by 0 bases and J by 4 bases, with 10 bases between. The germline V gene encodes CDR1 SGHRS and CDR2 YFSETQ. Written as DNA, the CDR3 is TGCGCCAGCAGCTTGGAGAGGGGCAGCTATGGCTACACCTTC. It yields the protein CASSLERGSYGYTF. Full variable domain (outside the CDR3, taken from reference TRBV5-1 and TRBJ1-2): KAGVTQTPRYLIKTRGQQVTLSCSPISGHRSVSWYQQTPGQGLQFLFEYFSETQRNKGNFPGRFSGRQFSNSRSEMNVSTLELGDSALYLCASSLERGSYGYTFGSGTRLTVV.

This clone was observed a single time. This chain joins TRBV15 and TRBJ1-5; no firm D call. The CDR3 runs 18 residues. Germline V CDR1 and CDR2: LNHNV, YYDKDF (reference sequence). The germline V and J ends were trimmed by 0 bases and 0 bases, with 15 bases remaining between them. The CDR3 DNA reads TGTGCCACCAGCAGAGATCCACCGGGTGGAGATAGCAATCAGCCCCAGCATTTT. Protein: CATSRDPPGGDSNQPQHF.

V usage is TRBV27 and J usage is TRBJ1-5; possible D gene TRBD1, 5 bases. Germline CDR1 is MNHEY and CDR2 is SMNVEV (reference sequence). V shed 2 bases and J shed 6 bases, with 11 bases lying between them. The CDR3 length is 14 residues. CDR3 sequence reads: CASSLEGIRQPQHF. CDR3 coding DNA: TGTGCCAGCAGTTTAGAGGGGATACGTCAGCCCCAGCATTTT.

This clone appeared a single time. The rearrangement uses TRBV5-1 and TRBJ2-1, with 7 bases that match TRBD2. Trimming cost V 0 bases and J 4 bases; bases outside gene matches: 4. This CDR3 has 15 residues. Germline-derived CDR1 and CDR2 are SGHRS and YFSETQ. The CDR3 loop reads CASSLGASGYNEQFF. The CDR3 DNA follows: TGCGCCAGCAGCTTGGGTGCTAGCGGATACAATGAGCAGTTCTTC.

This clone occurred once. The rearrangement uses TRBV5-4 and TRBJ2-7, with 9 bases matching TRBD2. The V segment lost 9 bases and the J segment 4 bases; nucleotides outside the gene matches: 8. Germline V gene sequence: CDR1 SGHNT, CDR2 YYREEE (reference sequence). This CDR3 is built from 13 residues. The DNA of the CDR3 is TGTGCCACTACCGGGACTAGCAGTTACGAGCAGTACTTC. Its protein product is CATTGTSSYEQYF. Full variable domain (rest looked up from reference TRBV5-4 and TRBJ2-7): ETGVTQSPTHLIKTRGQQVTLRCSSQSGHNTVSWYQQALGQGPQFIFQYYREEENGRGNFPPRFSGLQFPNYSSELNVNALELDDSALYLCATTGTSSYEQYFGPGTRLTVT.

The V and J genes are TRBV2 and TRBJ2-3, with D tentatively TRBD1 (6 bases). Germline loops: CDR1 SNHLY, CDR2 FYNNEI. CDR3 length: 15 residues. Trimming cost V 4 bases and J 2 bases, with 13 bases left between them. CDR3: CASSGVRGDTDTQYF. In nucleotides, the CDR3 is TGTGCCAGCAGTGGGGTCAGGGGCGACACAGATACGCAGTATTTT.

The chain has TRBV4-1 and TRBJ2-3, with D hard to call. The length of the CDR3 is 16 residues. CDR1 MGHRA and CDR2 YSYEKL come from the germline V gene. Trimming took 5 bases from V and 2 from J, leaving 17 bases between them. CDR3 region: CASSSQTPSLTDTQYF. The CDR3 nucleotides read TGCGCCAGCAGCTCACAGACACCTTCCCTCACAGATACGCAGTATTTT.

CDR3 sequence (DNA): TGTGCCATCGGAGTGGGAGTTGACACAGATACGCAGTATTTT. Protein product: CAIGVGVDTDTQYF. V is TRBV10-3 and J is TRBJ2-3, with D possibly matching TRBD2 (5 bases). Trimming removed 8 bases at V and 2 bases at J, with 14 bases between. The CDR3 totals 14 residues. Germline V gene lookup returns CDR1 ENHRY and CDR2 SYGVKD.